The 8 T cell receptor beta chains in this list originate from one sample, sequenced in a study of cytomegalovirus exposure and HLA in healthy donors. The PCR had 60 Vbeta and 13 Jbeta primers. Some clones are missing from TCRdb's copy, which holds only in-frame ones; the method was immunoSEQ multiplex PCR. The profile covers about 110,000 clones, with roughly four fifths appearing a single time and 5% to 7% taken by the ten largest. Sequencing used PBMCs. All receptors derive from a woman in her forties or fifties in good health and CMV-seropositive.

The chain combines TRBV7-9 with TRBJ2-1; 12 bases fit TRBD1. This CDR3 contains 19 residues. Germline V gene lookup returns CDR1 SEHNR and CDR2 FQNEAQ (reference sequence). With 7 bases clipped from V and 0 bases from J, the junction kept 13 bases outside the gene matches. CDR3 protein: CASTFPGQGAPSSYNEQFF. The CDR3 DNA sequence: TGTGCCAGCACCTTCCCGGGACAGGGGGCCCCGAGCTCCTACAATGAGCAGTTCTTC.

V and J are TRBV19 and TRBJ2-2, with TRBD1 as a possible D gene (5 bases). The CDR3 runs to 13 residues. CDR1 LNHDA and CDR2 SQIVND come from the germline V gene (reference sequence). V was clipped by 9 bases and J by 0 bases, with 8 bases between them. The DNA for the CDR3 is TGTGCCAGCTACAGGACGAACACCGGGGAGCTGTTTTTT. As protein: CASYRTNTGELFF.

V usage is TRBV4-1 and J usage is TRBJ2-3; D may be TRBD2 (5 bases). This CDR3 comprises 18 residues. V shed 7 bases and J shed 6 bases, with 29 bases lying between them. Germline loops: CDR1 MGHRA, CDR2 YSYEKL. The chain's CDR3 is CASTARGMASWEGDTQYF. The CDR3 DNA is TGCGCCAGCACCGCACGGGGAATGGCGAGCTGGGAAGGCGATACGCAGTATTTT.

This clone has just one count. J is TRBJ1-2 and V is TRBV27; 7 bases map to TRBD1. V shed 1 base and J 8 bases; nucleotides not matched to a gene: 4. CDR1 and CDR2 from the germline V gene are MNHEY and SMNVEV (reference sequence). The CDR3 extends over 13 amino acids. The CDR3 loop is CASSLFNRGGYTF. DNA of the CDR3: TGTGCCAGCAGTTTATTTAACAGGGGAGGCTACACCTTC.

This chain's CDR3 is CASRPSSGGSYNEQFF. CDR3 nucleotides: TGTGCCAGCAGACCCTCTAGCGGTGGATCCTACAATGAGCAGTTCTTC. The gene calls are TRBV11-1 and TRBJ2-1, with TRBD2 identical over 7 bases. The V and J ends lost 6 bases and 1 base, in that order; junction bases with no gene match: 9. Germline values: CDR1 SGHAT, CDR2 FQDESV (reference sequence). This CDR3 is built from 16 residues.

The chain employs TRBV5-1 and TRBJ2-7; possible D gene TRBD1, 6 bases. CDR1 and CDR2 (germline): SGHRS, YFSETQ. The CDR3 is made up of 14 amino acids. V was pared by 3 bases and J by 2 bases, with 12 bases between. The DNA for the CDR3 is TGCGCCAGCAGCTCCGGGGACACTGCCTACGAGCAGTACTTC. Translating gives CASSSGDTAYEQYF.

The V gene is TRBV9, the J gene TRBJ1-1; 7 positions agree with TRBD1. CDR1 and CDR2 from the germline V gene are SGDLS and YYNGEE. CDR3 length: 17 amino acids. J was trimmed by 0 bases and V by 3 bases; bases with no gene match: 11. The CDR3 here is CASSGSPGQIMNTEAFF. DNA for the CDR3: TGTGCCAGCAGCGGATCTCCGGGACAGATCATGAACACTGAAGCTTTCTTT.

The rearrangement uses TRBV6-5 and TRBJ2-5; TRBD1 agrees at 7 bases. The ends lost 6 bases at V and 6 bases at J; junction bases unmatched: 7. The CDR3 extends over 13 amino acids. Germline CDR1 and CDR2: MNHEY and SVGAGI. The CDR3 reads CASSQTGTQTQYF. The CDR3 DNA follows: TGTGCCAGCAGCCAGACAGGGACCCAGACCCAGTACTTC.